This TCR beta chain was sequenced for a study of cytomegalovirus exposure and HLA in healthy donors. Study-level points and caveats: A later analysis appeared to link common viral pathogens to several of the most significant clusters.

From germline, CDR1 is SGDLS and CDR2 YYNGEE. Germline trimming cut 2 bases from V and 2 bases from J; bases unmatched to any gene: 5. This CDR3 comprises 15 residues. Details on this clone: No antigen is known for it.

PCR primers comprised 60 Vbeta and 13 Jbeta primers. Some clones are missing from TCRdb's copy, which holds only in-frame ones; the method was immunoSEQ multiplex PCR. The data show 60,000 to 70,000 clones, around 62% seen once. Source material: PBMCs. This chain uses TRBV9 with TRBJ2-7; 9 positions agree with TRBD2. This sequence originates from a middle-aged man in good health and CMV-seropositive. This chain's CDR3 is CASSVQAGGAYEQYF. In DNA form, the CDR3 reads TGTGCCAGCAGCGTTCAAGCGGGGGGAGCCTACGAGCAGTACTTC.